This T cell receptor beta chain appears in the sequencing data of a study of control samples from healthy donors and cancer patients. Germline V gene data show CDR1 as KGHSH and CDR2 as LQKENI. Trimming shortened V by 3 bases and J by 0 bases, and 12 bases separated the two germline ends. The CDR3 has 15 amino acids. Clones were read by immunoSEQ multiplex PCR, and TCRdb kept only the in-frame ones, dropping some. The repertoire has over 110,000 clones, about 85% of them found once; the top ten carry just over 8.5%. The chain joins TRBV18 to TRBJ2-7, with a tentative D call TRBD1 (5 bases). Sequencing was carried out using blood. The receptor's source is a young woman in good health. The CDR3 DNA reads as TGTGCCAGCTCACCGTGGTCTGACAGCTCCTACGAGCAGTACTTC. Translation gives CASSPWSDSSYEQYF.